These T cell receptor beta chains were read from a single sample in a study of CD8 T cells in ankylosing spondylitis. TCRdb re-analysed the 5' RACE reads in MiXCR, keeping a single row per CDR3 protein. Of about 300,000 distinct CDR3 sequences listed, 20% to 25% are singletons. Source material: blood, either unsorted or a sorted T cell fraction (not recorded which). These receptors came from a female donor with ankylosing spondylitis or in good health (not recorded which). Each CDR3 is given with its conserved first and last residue. D genes are given only for firm matches. The size of a clone is reported for some rows only, either as once, few or many, or as a class for expanded clones.

size	D	V	J	CDR3	DNA
.	.	TRBV20-1	TRBJ2-3	CSALRNRGDSGADTQYF	TGCAGTGCTCTCAGGAATAGGGGGGACTCGGGTGCAGATACGCAGTATTTT
few	.	TRBV14	TRBJ2-3	CASSAGQFTDTQYF	TGTGCCAGCAGCGCCGGACAGTTCACAGATACGCAGTATTTT
few	.	TRBV7-3	TRBJ2-5	CASPPGSGQETQYF	TGTGCCAGCCCCCCCGGCAGCGGCCAAGAGACCCAGTACTTC
few	TRBD1	TRBV25-1	TRBJ2-2	CASSRQGAEAGELFF	TGTGCCAGCAGTCGACAGGGGGCGGAGGCCGGGGAGCTGTTTTTT
.	TRBD2	TRBV29-1	TRBJ2-3	CSVFHPGGGSTDTQYF	TGCAGCGTCTTCCATCCGGGGGGGGGCAGCACAGATACGCAGTATTTT
.	.	TRBV20-1	TRBJ1-3	CSAEGSGNTIYF	TGCAGTGCTGAGGGCTCTGGAAACACCATATATTTT
.	TRBD1	TRBV5-1	TRBJ1-1	CASSSQGTMDTEAFF	TGCGCCAGCAGTTCACAGGGGACTATGGACACTGAAGCTTTCTTT
few	.	TRBV20-1	TRBJ1-2	CSARDGLQLYGYTF	TGCAGTGCTAGAGATGGGCTACAGCTCTATGGCTACACCTTC
few	.	TRBV29-1	TRBJ1-1	CSVEGRVCTEAFF	TGCAGCGTTGAAGGCAGGGTTTGCACTGAAGCTTTCTTT
many	.	TRBV29-1	TRBJ2-7	CSVSGSGVSYEQYF	TGCAGCGTTAGTGGGTCGGGAGTAAGCTACGAGCAGTACTTC
few	TRBD2	TRBV12-3/TRBV12-4	TRBJ2-3	CASSRTSGRGADTQYF	TGTGCCAGCAGCCGTACTAGCGGGAGGGGCGCAGATACGCAGTATTTT
many	.	TRBV12-3/TRBV12-4	TRBJ2-1	CASSSLEKQFF	TGTGCCAGCAGTTCATTGGAGAAGCAGTTCTTC
few	.	TRBV6-5	TRBJ1-1	CASGRGRDTEAFF	TGTGCCAGCGGCCGGGGAAGAGACACTGAAGCTTTCTTT
many	.	TRBV20-1	TRBJ1-2	CSATIGNDYGYTF	TGCAGTGCGACTATAGGGAACGACTATGGCTACACCTTC
.	TRBD1	TRBV12-3/TRBV12-4	TRBJ1-4	CASGRDSYEKLFF	TGTGCCAGCGGCCGGGACAGCTATGAAAAACTGTTTTTT
.	.	TRBV6-2/TRBV6-3	TRBJ1-5	CASSREGRGGYQPQHF	TGTGCCAGCAGCCGCGAAGGACGCGGCGGGTATCAGCCCCAGCATTTT
.	.	TRBV6-4	TRBJ2-7	CASSRSGAYEQYF	TGTGCCAGCAGCCGCTCGGGGGCCTACGAGCAGTACTTC
.	TRBD1	TRBV6-4	TRBJ2-1	CASVRTGTYNEQFF	TGTGCCAGCGTTCGGACAGGGACCTACAATGAGCAGTTCTTC
.	.	TRBV7-3	TRBJ2-3	CASSFLGQRDTQYF	TGTGCCAGCAGCTTTCTCGGGCAGAGGGATACGCAGTATTTT
.	.	TRBV6-5	TRBJ2-7	CASSYSRSGPLYEQYF	TGTGCCAGCAGTTACTCTCGATCGGGACCCTTGTACGAGCAGTACTTC
.	TRBD2	TRBV28	TRBJ2-7	CASSSGRDRPVGEQYF	TGTGCCAGCAGTAGCGGGAGAGATAGGCCTGTGGGCGAGCAGTACTTC
medium-sized	.	TRBV7-2	TRBJ1-2	CASSSYYGYTF	TGTGCCAGCAGCTCCTACTATGGCTACACCTTC
.	TRBD2	TRBV7-2	TRBJ2-7	CASSLGGSGSSYEQYF	TGTGCCAGCAGCTTGGGCGGGAGCGGGAGCTCCTACGAGCAGTACTTC
.	.	TRBV18	TRBJ1-2	CASSATAVGFYGYTF	TGTGCCAGCTCGGCGACAGCCGTGGGGTTCTATGGCTACACCTTC
.	.	TRBV4-3	TRBJ2-1	CASSQAGIYNEQFF	TGCGCCAGCAGCCAAGCAGGGATCTACAATGAGCAGTTCTTC
.	.	TRBV7-2	TRBJ2-7	CVCGGIQEQYF	TGTGTCTGTGGCGGGATCCAAGAGCAGTACTTC
few	TRBD2	TRBV6-2/TRBV6-3	TRBJ2-7	CASSSNIRDYPTYEQYF	TGTGCCAGCAGTTCGAATATCCGGGACTATCCCACCTACGAGCAGTACTTC
.	.	TRBV20-1	TRBJ1-2	CSASFNNYGYTF	TGCAGTGCTAGTTTTAATAACTATGGCTACACCTTC
.	.	TRBV12-3/TRBV12-4	TRBJ1-4	CASSLERGKLFF	TGTGCCAGCAGTTTGGAGAGAGGGAAGCTGTTTTTT
.	TRBD1	TRBV18	TRBJ1-1	CASSGQGRLNTEAFF	TGTGCCAGCTCAGGACAGGGGCGATTGAACACTGAAGCTTTCTTT
few	.	TRBV12-3/TRBV12-4	TRBJ2-7	CASSSVAGSSYEQYF	TGTGCCAGCAGTTCCGTTGCAGGTTCCTCCTACGAGCAGTACTTC
.	TRBD2	TRBV20-1	TRBJ2-3	CSAMGGLRTDTQYF	TGCAGTGCAATGGGGGGACTAAGAACAGATACGCAGTATTTT
few	TRBD2	TRBV7-9	TRBJ2-1	CASSLAGTSGRDEQFF	TGTGCCAGCAGCTTAGCCGGGACTAGCGGGAGGGATGAGCAGTTCTTC
many	.	TRBV13	TRBJ2-1	CASSFRGSSYNEQFF	TGTGCCAGCAGCTTCAGGGGTTCCTCCTACAATGAGCAGTTCTTC
few	TRBD2	TRBV6-1	TRBJ2-1	CASSRGGRADEQFF	TGTGCCAGCAGTCGTGGCGGGAGGGCCGATGAGCAGTTCTTC
few	.	TRBV6-5	TRBJ2-7	CASSYSFGGSSYEQYF	TGTGCCAGCAGTTACTCGTTTGGTGGATCCTCCTACGAGCAGTACTTC
few	TRBD1	TRBV12-3/TRBV12-4	TRBJ1-1	CASRRQGVNTEAFF	TGTGCCAGCAGACGACAGGGCGTGAACACTGAAGCTTTCTTT
few	TRBD2	TRBV7-2	TRBJ2-7	CASSFKTSEVGEQYF	TGTGCCAGCAGCTTCAAGACTAGCGAGGTTGGGGAGCAGTACTTC
.	.	TRBV6-2/TRBV6-3	TRBJ1-2	CASTGGNYGYTF	TGTGCCAGCACGGGGGGCAACTATGGCTACACCTTC
.	.	TRBV20-1	TRBJ2-3	CSARDSLRGPDTQYF	TGCAGTGCTAGAGATAGCCTGCGGGGACCAGATACGCAGTATTTT
many	.	TRBV30	TRBJ1-5	CAWSVGDDQPQHF	TGTGCCTGGTCGGTAGGGGACGATCAGCCCCAGCATTTT
few	TRBD2	TRBV6-1	TRBJ2-1	CASRTSGTYLNEQFF	TGTGCCAGCCGGACTAGCGGGACCTACCTCAATGAGCAGTTCTTC
.	.	TRBV9	TRBJ2-5	CASSPLAETQYF	TGTGCCAGCAGCCCTCTCGCAGAGACCCAGTACTTC
.	TRBD1	TRBV20-1	TRBJ1-1	CSARGQGSTEAFF	TGCAGTGCTAGAGGACAGGGCAGCACTGAAGCTTTCTTT
.	TRBD2	TRBV6-5	TRBJ2-1	CASSYSSGRRNEQFF	TGTGCCAGCAGTTACTCGAGCGGGAGGAGAAATGAGCAGTTCTTC
few	.	TRBV5-1	TRBJ2-7	CASSLGSATYEQYF	TGCGCCAGCAGCTTGGGGTCGGCAACCTACGAGCAGTACTTC
.	TRBD1	TRBV13	TRBJ2-3	CASSADRGGSDTQYF	TGTGCCAGCAGCGCGGACAGGGGGGGCTCAGATACGCAGTATTTT
.	TRBD2	TRBV20-1	TRBJ2-7	CSARGTSGSYEQYF	TGCAGTGCTAGAGGAACTAGCGGGAGCTACGAGCAGTACTTC
many	.	TRBV12-3/TRBV12-4	TRBJ2-2	CASGGLQNTGELFF	TGTGCCAGTGGGGGGCTACAGAACACCGGGGAGCTGTTTTTT
.	.	TRBV11-1	TRBJ1-1	CASSFRKSTVSMMNTEAFF	TGTGCCAGCAGCTTCCGGAAGTCGACAGTCTCGATGATGAACACTGAAGCTTTCTTT
few	.	TRBV5-1	TRBJ2-3	CASRRSDRTDTQYF	TGCGCCAGCAGAAGAAGCGACCGCACAGATACGCAGTATTTT
many	.	TRBV10-3	TRBJ2-5	CAISEDSKETQYF	TGTGCCATCAGTGAGGACAGTAAAGAGACCCAGTACTTC
few	TRBD2	TRBV11-2	TRBJ2-7	CASSPGDYYEQYF	TGTGCCAGCAGCCCCGGGGACTACTACGAGCAGTACTTC
.	TRBD1	TRBV7-2	TRBJ2-1	CASSPDRGYNNEQFF	TGTGCCAGCAGCCCGGACAGGGGGTACAACAATGAGCAGTTCTTC
many	TRBD1	TRBV6-2/TRBV6-3	TRBJ2-7	CASRTRQGMIYEQYF	TGTGCCAGCAGAACCAGACAGGGTATGATTTACGAGCAGTACTTC